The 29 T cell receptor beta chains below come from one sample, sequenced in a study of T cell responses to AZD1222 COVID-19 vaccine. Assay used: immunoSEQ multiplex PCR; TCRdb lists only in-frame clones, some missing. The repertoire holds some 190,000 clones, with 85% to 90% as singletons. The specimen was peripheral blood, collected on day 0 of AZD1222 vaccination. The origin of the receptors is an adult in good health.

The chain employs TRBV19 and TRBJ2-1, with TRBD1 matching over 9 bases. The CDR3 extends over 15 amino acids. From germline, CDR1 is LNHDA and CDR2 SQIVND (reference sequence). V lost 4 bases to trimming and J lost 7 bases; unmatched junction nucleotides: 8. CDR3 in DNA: TGTGCCAGTAGTAAGCGGGACAGGGAGGGGAATGAGCAGTTCTTC. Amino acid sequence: CASSKRDREGNEQFF. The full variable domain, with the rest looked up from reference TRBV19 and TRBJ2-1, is DGGITQSPKYLFRKEGQNVTLSCEQNLNHDAMYWYRQDPGQGLRLIYYSQIVNDFQKGDIAEGYSVSREKKESFPLTVTSAQKNPTAFYLCASSKRDREGNEQFFGPGTRLTVL.

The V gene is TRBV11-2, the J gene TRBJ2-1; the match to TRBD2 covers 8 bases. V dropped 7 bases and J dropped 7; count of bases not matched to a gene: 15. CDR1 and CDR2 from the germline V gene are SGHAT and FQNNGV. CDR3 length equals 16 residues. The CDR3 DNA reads TGTGCCAGCATAGCTTACACGGGGGGGGCAGGGAATGAGCAGTTCTTC. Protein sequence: CASIAYTGGAGNEQFF.

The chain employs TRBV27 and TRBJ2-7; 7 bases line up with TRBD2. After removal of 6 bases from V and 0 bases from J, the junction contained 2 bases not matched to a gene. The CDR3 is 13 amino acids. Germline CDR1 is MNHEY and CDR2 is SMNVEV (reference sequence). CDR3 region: CASRPGGSYEQYF. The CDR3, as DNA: TGTGCCAGCAGGCCGGGGGGCTCCTACGAGCAGTACTTC.

As DNA, the CDR3 is TGTGCCAGCAGTGCTTACAGGGGGTCTGTTGAAAAACTGTTTTTT. Translated: CASSAYRGSVEKLFF. V is TRBV2 and J is TRBJ1-4; 8 bases agree with TRBD1. Germline lookup yields CDR1 SNHLY and CDR2 FYNNEI. The CDR3 runs to 15 residues. V lost 4 bases and J lost 7; bases outside the gene matches: 8.

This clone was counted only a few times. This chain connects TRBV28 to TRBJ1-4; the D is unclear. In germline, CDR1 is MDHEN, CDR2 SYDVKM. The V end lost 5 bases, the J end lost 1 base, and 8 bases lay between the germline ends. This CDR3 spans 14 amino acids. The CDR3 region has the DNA TGTGCCAGCAGTCAACCAGGAACTAATGAAAAACTGTTTTTT. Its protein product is CASSQPGTNEKLFF. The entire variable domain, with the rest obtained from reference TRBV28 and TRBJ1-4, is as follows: DVKVTQSSRYLVKRTGEKVFLECVQDMDHENMFWYRQDPGLGLRLIYFSYDVKMKEKGDIPEGYSVSREKKERFSLILESASTNQTSMYLCASSQPGTNEKLFFGSGTQLSVL.

This CDR3 reads CASTTPGGGNYGYTF. The CDR3 DNA follows: TGTGCCAGTACTACCCCAGGGGGCGGTAACTATGGCTACACCTTC. This chain connects TRBV19 to TRBJ1-2; TRBD1 agrees at 8 bases. The CDR3 has 15 residues. Germline V gives CDR1 LNHDA, CDR2 SQIVND (reference sequence). J was trimmed by 1 base and V by 7 bases; bases with no gene match: 8.

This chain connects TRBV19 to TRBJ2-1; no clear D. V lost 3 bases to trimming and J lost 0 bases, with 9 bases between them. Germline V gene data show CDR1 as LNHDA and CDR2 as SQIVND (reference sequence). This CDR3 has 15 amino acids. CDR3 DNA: TGTGCCAGTAGTATGGATAGAAGCTCCTACAATGAGCAGTTCTTC. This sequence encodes CASSMDRSSYNEQFF.

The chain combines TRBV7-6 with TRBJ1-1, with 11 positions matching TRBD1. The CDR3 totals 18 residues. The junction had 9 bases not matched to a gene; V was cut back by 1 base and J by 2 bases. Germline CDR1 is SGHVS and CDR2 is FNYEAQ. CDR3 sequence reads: CASSLVGTGGELNTEAFF. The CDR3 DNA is TGTGCCAGCAGCTTAGTTGGGACAGGGGGAGAGCTAAACACTGAAGCTTTCTTT. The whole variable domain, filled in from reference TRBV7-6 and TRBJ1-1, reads GAGVSQSPRYKVTKRGQDVALRCDPISGHVSLYWYRQALGQGPEFLTYFNYEAQQDKSGLPNDRFSAERPEGSISTLTIQRTEQRDSAMYRCASSLVGTGGELNTEAFFGQGTRLTVV.

Written as DNA, the CDR3 is TGTGCCTGGAGTGGGCAACAGGGCTATGGCTACACCTTC. Translating gives CAWSGQQGYGYTF. The chain uses TRBV30 and TRBJ1-2; D might be TRBD1 (6 bases). The CDR3 extends over 13 amino acids. From germline, CDR1 is GTSNPN and CDR2 SVGIG (reference sequence). With 1 base removed from V and 4 bases from J, the gap between germline ends came to 10 bases. The full variable domain, its missing parts supplied by reference TRBV30 and TRBJ1-2, is SQTIHQWPATLVQPVGSPLSLECTVEGTSNPNLYWYRQAAGRGLQLLFYSVGIGQISSEVPQNLSASRPQDRQFILSSKKLLLSDSGFYLCAWSGQQGYGYTFGSGTRLTVV.

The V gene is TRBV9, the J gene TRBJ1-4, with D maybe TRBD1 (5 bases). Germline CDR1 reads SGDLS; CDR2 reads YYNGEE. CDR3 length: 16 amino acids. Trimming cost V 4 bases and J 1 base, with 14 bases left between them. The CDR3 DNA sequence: TGTGCCAGCAGCCCCTCAGTGGGGGGAACTAATGAAAAACTGTTTTTT. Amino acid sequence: CASSPSVGGTNEKLFF.

The CDR3 protein is CASSMGAAAVENQPQHF. The CDR3, as DNA: TGTGCCAGTAGTATGGGGGCAGCGGCGGTGGAAAATCAGCCCCAGCATTTT. This sequence joins TRBV19 and TRBJ1-5; possible D gene TRBD1, 6 bases. Per the germline V gene, CDR1 is LNHDA and CDR2 is SQIVND (reference sequence). V was trimmed by 3 bases and J by 4 bases, leaving 19 bases between them. This CDR3 region has 17 residues.

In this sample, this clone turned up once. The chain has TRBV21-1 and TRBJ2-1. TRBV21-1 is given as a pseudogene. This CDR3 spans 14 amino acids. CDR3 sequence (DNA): TGTGCCAGCAGCCCAGGGACCGCTAACAATGAGCAGTTCTTC. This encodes CASSPGTANNEQFF.

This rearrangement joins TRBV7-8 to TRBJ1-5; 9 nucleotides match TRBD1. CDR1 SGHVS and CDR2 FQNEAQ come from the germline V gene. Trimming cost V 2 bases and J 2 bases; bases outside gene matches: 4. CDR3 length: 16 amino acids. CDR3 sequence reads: CASSLFRDRGNQPQHF. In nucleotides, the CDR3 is TGTGCCAGCAGCTTATTCCGGGACAGGGGCAATCAGCCCCAGCATTTT.

The DNA for the CDR3 is TGTGCCAGCAGCCAATCAGGGACAGCTATCTATGGCTACACCTTC. Residues: CASSQSGTAIYGYTF. The chain employs TRBV16 and TRBJ1-2; TRBD1 matches at 7 bases. The germline gives CDR1 KGHSY, CDR2 FQNENV. Trimming at V came to 0 bases and at J to 4 bases, leaving 5 bases not matched to a gene. The CDR3 has 15 residues.

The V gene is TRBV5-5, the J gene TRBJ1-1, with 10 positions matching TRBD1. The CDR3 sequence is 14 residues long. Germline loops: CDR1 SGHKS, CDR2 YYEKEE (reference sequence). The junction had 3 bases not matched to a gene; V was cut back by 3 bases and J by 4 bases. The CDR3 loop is CASSSRDRGTEAFF. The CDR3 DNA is TGTGCCAGCAGCTCCAGGGACAGGGGCACTGAAGCTTTCTTT.

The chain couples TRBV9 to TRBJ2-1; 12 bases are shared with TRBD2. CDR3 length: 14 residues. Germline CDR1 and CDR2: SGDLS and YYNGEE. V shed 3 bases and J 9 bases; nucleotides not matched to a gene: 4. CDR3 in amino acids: CASSASGGVSEQFF. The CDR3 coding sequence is TGTGCCAGCAGCGCTAGCGGGGGGGTGAGTGAGCAGTTCTTC.

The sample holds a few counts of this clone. This CDR3 is CASSSRQGAGDTQYF. In nucleotides, the CDR3 is TGTGCCAGCAGTTCCAGACAGGGGGCTGGTGATACGCAGTATTTT. V and J are TRBV27 and TRBJ2-3; 10 bases align to TRBD1. The CDR3 totals 15 residues. Germline lookup yields CDR1 MNHEY and CDR2 SMNVEV (reference sequence). V lost 4 bases, J lost 6 bases, and 7 bases stayed unmatched.

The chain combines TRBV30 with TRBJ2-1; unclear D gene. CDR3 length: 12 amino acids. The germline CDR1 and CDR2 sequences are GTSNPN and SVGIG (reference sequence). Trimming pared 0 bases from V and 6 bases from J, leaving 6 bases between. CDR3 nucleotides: TGTGCCTGGAGTGTGAGTTTCAATGAGCAGTTCTTC. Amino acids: CAWSVSFNEQFF.

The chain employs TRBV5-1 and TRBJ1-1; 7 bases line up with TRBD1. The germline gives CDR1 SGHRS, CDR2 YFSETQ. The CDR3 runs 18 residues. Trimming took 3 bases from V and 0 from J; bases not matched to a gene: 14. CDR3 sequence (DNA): TGCGCCAGCAGCTCTGAACCCAGGGGGTTAGGTATGAACACTGAAGCTTTCTTT. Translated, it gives CASSSEPRGLGMNTEAFF.

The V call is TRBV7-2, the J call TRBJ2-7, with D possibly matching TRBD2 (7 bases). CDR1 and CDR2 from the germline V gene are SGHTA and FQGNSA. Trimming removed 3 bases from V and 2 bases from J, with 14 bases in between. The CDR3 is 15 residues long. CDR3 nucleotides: TGTGCCAGCAGCTTGACGGGGGGCCAGACCTACGAGCAGTACTTC. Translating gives CASSLTGGQTYEQYF.

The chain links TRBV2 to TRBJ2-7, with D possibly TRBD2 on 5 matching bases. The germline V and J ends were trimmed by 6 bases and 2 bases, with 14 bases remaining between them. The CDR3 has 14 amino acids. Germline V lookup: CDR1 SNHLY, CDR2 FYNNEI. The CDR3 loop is CASSRSGNTYEQYF. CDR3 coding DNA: TGTGCCAGCAGCAGGTCGGGGAACACCTACGAGCAGTACTTC. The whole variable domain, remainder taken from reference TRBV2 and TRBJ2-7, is EPEVTQTPSHQVTQMGQEVILRCVPISNHLYFYWYRQILGQKVEFLVSFYNNEISEKSEIFDDQFSVERPDGSNFTLKIRSTKLEDSAMYFCASSRSGNTYEQYFGPGTRLTVT.

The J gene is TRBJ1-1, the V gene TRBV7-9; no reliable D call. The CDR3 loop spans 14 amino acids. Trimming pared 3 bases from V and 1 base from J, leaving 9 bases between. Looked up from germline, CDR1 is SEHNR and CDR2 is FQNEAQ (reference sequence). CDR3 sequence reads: CASSLFGRNTEAFF. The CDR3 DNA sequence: TGTGCCAGCAGCTTGTTCGGGAGGAACACTGAAGCTTTCTTT. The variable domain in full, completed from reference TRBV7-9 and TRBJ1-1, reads DTGVSQNPRHKITKRGQNVTFRCDPISEHNRLYWYRQTLGQGPEFLTYFQNEAQLEKSRLLSDRFSAERPKGSFSTLEIQRTEQGDSAMYLCASSLFGRNTEAFFGQGTRLTVV.

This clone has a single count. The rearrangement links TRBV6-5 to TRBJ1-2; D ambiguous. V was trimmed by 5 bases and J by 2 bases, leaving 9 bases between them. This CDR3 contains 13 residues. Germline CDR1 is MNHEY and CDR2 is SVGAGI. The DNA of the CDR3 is TGTGCCAGCAGTCAGACTGAAAACTATGGCTACACCTTC. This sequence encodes CASSQTENYGYTF.

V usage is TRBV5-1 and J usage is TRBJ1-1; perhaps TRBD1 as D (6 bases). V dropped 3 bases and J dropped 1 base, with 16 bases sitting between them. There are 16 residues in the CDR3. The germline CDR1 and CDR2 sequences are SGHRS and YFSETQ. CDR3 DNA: TGCGCCAGCAGCTCCCAAGGGGGACTCCAGAACACTGAAGCTTTCTTT. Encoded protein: CASSSQGGLQNTEAFF.

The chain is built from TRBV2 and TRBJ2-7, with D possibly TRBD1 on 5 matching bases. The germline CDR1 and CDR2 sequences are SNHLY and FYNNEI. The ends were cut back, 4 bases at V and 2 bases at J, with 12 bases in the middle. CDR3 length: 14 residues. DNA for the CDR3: TGTGCCAGCAGTGGCCAGGGCCGACCCTACGAGCAGTACTTC. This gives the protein CASSGQGRPYEQYF.

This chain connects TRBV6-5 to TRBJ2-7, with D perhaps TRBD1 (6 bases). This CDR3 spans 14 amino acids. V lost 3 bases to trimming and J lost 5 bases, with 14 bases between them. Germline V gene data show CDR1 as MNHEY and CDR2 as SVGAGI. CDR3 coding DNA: TGTGCCAGCAGTTATGGGCAGGGGAGCAACGAGCAGTACTTC. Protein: CASSYGQGSNEQYF.

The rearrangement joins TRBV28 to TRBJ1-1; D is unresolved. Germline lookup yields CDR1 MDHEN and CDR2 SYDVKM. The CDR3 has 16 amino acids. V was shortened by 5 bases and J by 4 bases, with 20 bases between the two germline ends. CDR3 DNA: TGTGCCAGCAGTCCCCGGACCCGGTCGTCGCGCACTGAAGCTTTCTTT. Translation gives CASSPRTRSSRTEAFF.

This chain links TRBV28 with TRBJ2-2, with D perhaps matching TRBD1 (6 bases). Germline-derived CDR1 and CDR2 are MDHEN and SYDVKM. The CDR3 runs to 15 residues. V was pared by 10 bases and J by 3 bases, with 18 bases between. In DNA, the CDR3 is TGTGCCACCGCCACCGGGACACAGGACACCGGGGAGCTGTTTTTT. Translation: CATATGTQDTGELFF.

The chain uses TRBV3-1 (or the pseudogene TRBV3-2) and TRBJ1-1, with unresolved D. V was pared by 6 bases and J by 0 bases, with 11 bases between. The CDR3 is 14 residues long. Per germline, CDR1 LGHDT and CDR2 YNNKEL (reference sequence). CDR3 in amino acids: CASSPTLLNTEAFF. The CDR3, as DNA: TGTGCCAGCAGTCCGACACTTTTGAACACTGAAGCTTTCTTT.